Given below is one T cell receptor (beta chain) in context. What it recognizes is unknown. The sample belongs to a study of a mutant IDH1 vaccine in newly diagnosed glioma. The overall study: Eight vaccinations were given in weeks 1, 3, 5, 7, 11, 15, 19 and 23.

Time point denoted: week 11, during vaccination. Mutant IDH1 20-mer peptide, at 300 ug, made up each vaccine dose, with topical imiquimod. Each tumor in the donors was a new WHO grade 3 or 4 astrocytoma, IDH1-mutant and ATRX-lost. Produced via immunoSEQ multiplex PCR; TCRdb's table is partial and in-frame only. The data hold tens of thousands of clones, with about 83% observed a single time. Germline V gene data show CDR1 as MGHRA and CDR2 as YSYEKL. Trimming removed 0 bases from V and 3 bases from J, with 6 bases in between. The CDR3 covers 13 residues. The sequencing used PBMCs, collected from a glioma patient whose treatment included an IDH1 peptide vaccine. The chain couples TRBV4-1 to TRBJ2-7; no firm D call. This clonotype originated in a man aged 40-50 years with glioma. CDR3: CASSQELGYEQYF. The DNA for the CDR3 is TGCGCCAGCAGCCAAGAGCTAGGCTACGAGCAGTACTTC.